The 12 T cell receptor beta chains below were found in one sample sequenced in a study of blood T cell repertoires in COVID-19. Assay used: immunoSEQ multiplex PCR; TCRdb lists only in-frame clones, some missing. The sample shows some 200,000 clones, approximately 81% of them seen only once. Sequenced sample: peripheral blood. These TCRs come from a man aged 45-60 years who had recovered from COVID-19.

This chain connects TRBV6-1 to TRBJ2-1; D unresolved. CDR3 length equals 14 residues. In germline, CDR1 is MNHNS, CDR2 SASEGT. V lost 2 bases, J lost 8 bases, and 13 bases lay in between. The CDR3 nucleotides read TGTGCCAGCAGTGAACCGGCTAATCGGGATGAGCAGTTCTTC. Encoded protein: CASSEPANRDEQFF.

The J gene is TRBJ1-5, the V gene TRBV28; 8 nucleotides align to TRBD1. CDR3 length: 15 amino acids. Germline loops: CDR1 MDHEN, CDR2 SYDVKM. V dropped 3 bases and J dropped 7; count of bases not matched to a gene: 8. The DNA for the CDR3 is TGTGCCAGCAGTTTCCGCGGACAGGGCGGCCAGCCCCAGCATTTT. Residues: CASSFRGQGGQPQHF. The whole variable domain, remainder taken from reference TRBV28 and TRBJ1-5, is DVKVTQSSRYLVKRTGEKVFLECVQDMDHENMFWYRQDPGLGLRLIYFSYDVKMKEKGDIPEGYSVSREKKERFSLILESASTNQTSMYLCASSFRGQGGQPQHFGDGTRLSIL.

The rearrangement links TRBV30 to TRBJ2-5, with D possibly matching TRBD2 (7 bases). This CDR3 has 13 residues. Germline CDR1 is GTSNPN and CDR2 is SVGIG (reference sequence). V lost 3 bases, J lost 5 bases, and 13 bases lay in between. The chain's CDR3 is CAWRPRGGETQYF. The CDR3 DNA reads TGTGCCTGGAGACCCAGGGGAGGGGAGACCCAGTACTTC.

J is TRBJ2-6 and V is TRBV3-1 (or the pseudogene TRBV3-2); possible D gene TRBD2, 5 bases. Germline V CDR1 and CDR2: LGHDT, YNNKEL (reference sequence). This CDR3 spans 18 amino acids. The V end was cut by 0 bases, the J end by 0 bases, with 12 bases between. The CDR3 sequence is CASSQEGGLTSGANVLTF. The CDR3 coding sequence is TGTGCCAGCAGCCAAGAGGGCGGACTCACCTCTGGGGCCAACGTCCTGACTTTC.

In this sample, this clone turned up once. This chain's CDR3 is CASSLSSASGNTIYF. The CDR3 region has the DNA TGCGCCAGCAGCCTTAGCTCGGCCTCTGGAAACACCATATATTTT. The chain has TRBV5-1 and TRBJ1-3, with D hard to call. Germline CDR1 and CDR2: SGHRS and YFSETQ. Trimming left V 4 bases short and J 0 bases short, with 11 bases between. The CDR3 sequence is 15 residues long.

Written as DNA, the CDR3 is TGTGCCAGCAATGAGGGGGGGATCTATAGCAATCAGCCCCAGCATTTT. It codes for CASNEGGIYSNQPQHF. The rearrangement uses TRBV19 and TRBJ1-5; weak D call: TRBD1 (6 bases). In germline, CDR1 is LNHDA, CDR2 SQIVND (reference sequence). Between the trimmed V and J ends, which lost 9 bases and 0 bases, there was a span of 18 bases. CDR3 length: 16 amino acids.

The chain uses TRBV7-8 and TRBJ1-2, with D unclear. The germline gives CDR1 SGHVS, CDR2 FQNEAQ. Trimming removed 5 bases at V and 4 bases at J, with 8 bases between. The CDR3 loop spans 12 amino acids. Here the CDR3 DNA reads TGTGCCAGCAGCACGAGAGGCTATGGCTACACCTTC. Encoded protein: CASSTRGYGYTF.

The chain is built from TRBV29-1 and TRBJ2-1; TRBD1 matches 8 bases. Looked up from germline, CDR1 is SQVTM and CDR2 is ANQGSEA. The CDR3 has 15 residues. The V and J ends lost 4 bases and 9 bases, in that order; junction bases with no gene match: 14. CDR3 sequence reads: CSVAPGQGSSGEQFF. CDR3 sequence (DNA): TGCAGCGTTGCCCCCGGACAGGGTAGTTCGGGTGAGCAGTTCTTC.

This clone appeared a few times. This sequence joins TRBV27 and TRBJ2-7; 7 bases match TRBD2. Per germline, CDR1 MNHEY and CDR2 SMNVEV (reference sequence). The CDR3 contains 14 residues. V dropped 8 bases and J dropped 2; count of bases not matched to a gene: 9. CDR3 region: CASSWVGLAYEQYF. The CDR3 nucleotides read TGTGCCAGCTCGTGGGTAGGACTAGCCTACGAGCAGTACTTC.

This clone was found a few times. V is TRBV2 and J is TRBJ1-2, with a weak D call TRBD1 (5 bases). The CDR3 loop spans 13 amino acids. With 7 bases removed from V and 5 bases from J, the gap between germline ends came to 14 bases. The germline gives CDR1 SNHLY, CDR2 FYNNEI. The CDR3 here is CASTGETAYGYTF. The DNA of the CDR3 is TGTGCCAGCACGGGGGAAACCGCGTATGGCTACACCTTC.

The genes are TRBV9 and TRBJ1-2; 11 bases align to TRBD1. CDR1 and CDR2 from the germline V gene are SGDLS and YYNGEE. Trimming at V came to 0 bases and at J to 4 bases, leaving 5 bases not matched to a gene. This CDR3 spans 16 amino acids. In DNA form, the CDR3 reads TGTGCCAGCAGCGTAGACAGGACAGGGGGCATCTATGGCTACACCTTC. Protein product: CASSVDRTGGIYGYTF.

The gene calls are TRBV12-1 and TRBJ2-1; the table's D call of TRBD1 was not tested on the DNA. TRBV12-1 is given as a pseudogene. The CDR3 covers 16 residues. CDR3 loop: CASSFGRQGALDEQFF. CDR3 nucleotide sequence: TGTGCCAGCAGCTTTGGCAGACAGGGGGCTTTGGATGAGCAGTTCTTC.